A selection of T cell receptor beta chains follows, all from one sample in a study of shared clonotypes between healthy human individuals. Assay: immunoSEQ multiplex PCR; the TCRdb copy retains only in-frame clones and omits some. The table includes approximately 980,000 clones, approximately 80% detected once. Sequencing used memory CD4+ T cells sorted from blood. The receptors were gathered from a man younger than 30 in good health. Both conserved end residues are part of each CDR3. Each record gives: D gene, V gene, J gene, clone size, CDR3 protein, CDR3 DNA. The D gene is left open where the match is weak. Only some rows state a clone size, as once, few, many or a class for expanded clones.

NA	TRBV11-2	TRBJ2-7	NA	CASTPGVGYEQYF	TGTGCCAGCACCCCCGGAGTGGGCTACGAGCAGTACTTC
TRBD2	TRBV6-5	TRBJ2-1	few	CASSRALAGYNEQFF	TGTGCCAGCAGCCGCGCGTTAGCGGGGTACAATGAGCAGTTCTTC
NA	TRBV10-2	TRBJ1-6	NA	CASREGREVGNSPLHF	TGCGCCAGCAGGGAGGGCCGGGAAGTAGGAAATTCACCCCTCCACTTT
NA	TRBV27	TRBJ2-2	NA	CASSLERVGELFF	TGTGCCAGCAGTTTAGAGCGTGTGGGGGAGCTGTTTTTT
NA	TRBV5-1	TRBJ2-7	few	CASSLQGYEQYF	TGCGCCAGCAGCTTACAGGGCTACGAGCAGTACTTC
NA	TRBV5-5	TRBJ1-4	NA	CASSFGGIENEKLFF	TGTGCCAGCAGCTTCGGCGGGATCGAGAATGAAAAACTGTTTTTT
NA	TRBV5-1	TRBJ2-5	NA	CASGGTDQETQYF	TGCGCCAGCGGGGGGACGGATCAAGAGACCCAGTACTTC
NA	TRBV19	TRBJ1-1	once	CASIGIVFGEAFF	TGTGCCAGTATCGGTATAGTCTTCGGTGAAGCTTTCTTT
TRBD1	TRBV7-2	TRBJ1-6	NA	CASTLQGAPNSPLHF	TGTGCCAGCACCCTACAGGGGGCGCCGAATTCACCCCTCCACTTT
TRBD2	TRBV30	TRBJ2-1	NA	CAWSVRAGGIFEQFF	TGTGCCTGGAGTGTACGAGCGGGGGGAATATTTGAGCAGTTCTTC
TRBD1	TRBV28	TRBJ2-2	NA	CASRTDRVVTGELFF	TGTGCCAGCAGGACTGACAGGGTGGTCACCGGGGAGCTGTTTTTT
NA	TRBV13	TRBJ1-6	NA	CASSQTRVKGKDYNSPLHF	TGTGCCAGCAGCCAAACCCGGGTAAAGGGGAAGGATTATAATTCACCCCTCCACTTT
NA	TRBV10-3	TRBJ2-1	NA	CAISESLFERNEQFF	TGTGCCATCAGTGAGTCCCTTTTTGAGCGCAATGAGCAGTTCTTC
NA	TRBV6-6	TRBJ2-1	NA	CASRGQREQFF	TGTGCCAGCAGAGGTCAAAGAGAGCAGTTCTTC
NA	TRBV28	TRBJ1-4	few	CASSGQINEKLFF	TGTGCCAGCAGTGGTCAGATTAATGAAAAACTGTTTTTT
NA	TRBV27	TRBJ1-2	NA	CASSSRAPGGGYTF	TGTGCCAGCAGTTCGAGGGCGCCCGGAGGTGGCTACACCTTC
TRBD1	TRBV25-1	TRBJ1-6	NA	CASSAEQGNSPLHF	TGTGCCAGCAGTGCGGAACAGGGGAATTCACCCCTCCACTTT
NA	TRBV5-1	TRBJ2-5	NA	CASSLGGTEETQYF	TGCGCCAGCAGCTTAGGGGGAACGGAGGAGACCCAGTACTTC
NA	TRBV20-1	TRBJ2-7	many	CSAALEYEQYF	TGCAGTGCCGCGCTTGAGTACGAGCAGTACTTC
TRBD2	TRBV29-1	TRBJ2-1	few	CSCRAGGLNEQFF	TGCAGCTGTCGAGCGGGAGGGCTAAATGAGCAGTTCTTC
TRBD2	TRBV6-5	TRBJ2-7	few	CASRVAGGSYEQYF	TGTGCCAGCAGGGTAGCGGGGGGAAGCTACGAGCAGTACTTC
NA	TRBV11-3	TRBJ2-5	few	CASSSRTGTQETQYF	TGTGCCAGCAGCTCTCGCACCGGGACCCAAGAGACCCAGTACTTC